The 4 T cell receptor beta chains below all came from one sample that was sequenced in a study of cytomegalovirus exposure and HLA in healthy donors. Vbeta (60) and Jbeta (13) primers were used in the PCR. Sequencing was performed with immunoSEQ multiplex PCR; in TCRdb, only in-frame clones are kept and a portion is missing. The repertoire holds 100,000 to 150,000 clones, roughly 17% seen once, with about 2.6% in the top ten. Sequencing was done on a sample of PBMCs. All receptors derive from a female donor in good health and CMV-seropositive.

In its sample, this clone was seen a few times. The gene calls are TRBV2 and TRBJ2-6, with 9 bases identical to TRBD1. V lost 4 bases, J lost 3 bases, and 4 bases stayed unmatched. This CDR3 region has 16 residues. Germline lookup yields CDR1 SNHLY and CDR2 FYNNEI. Written as DNA, the CDR3 is TGTGCCAGCAGTGCGGGACAGGGACGTGGGGCCAACGTCCTGACTTTC. Its translation: CASSAGQGRGANVLTF.

The V and J genes are TRBV25-1 and TRBJ2-1; TRBD1 agrees at 10 bases. CDR3 length equals 13 residues. The J segment lost 6 bases and the V segment lost 4 bases, leaving 0 bases of the junction unmatched. In germline, CDR1 is MGHDK, CDR2 SYGVNS. In DNA, the CDR3 is TGTGCCAGCAGTGGGGACAGGGGCAATGAGCAGTTCTTC. It encodes CASSGDRGNEQFF.

This chain connects TRBV5-6 to TRBJ2-5; D perhaps matches TRBD1 (6 bases). Germline assignment: CDR1 SGHDT and CDR2 YYEEEE. This CDR3 has 14 residues. V lost 2 bases to trimming and J lost 0 bases, with 8 bases between them. CDR3 residues: CASSFDRYQETQYF. CDR3 nucleotide sequence: TGTGCCAGCAGCTTCGACAGGTACCAAGAGACCCAGTACTTC.

The chain uses TRBV5-4 and TRBJ2-1; possibly TRBD2 for D (6 bases). V dropped 3 bases and J dropped 1 base, with 14 bases sitting between them. The CDR3 runs to 16 residues. Germline values: CDR1 SGHNT, CDR2 YYREEE (reference sequence). DNA for the CDR3: TGTGCCAGCAGCTGGGACTGGTCCGCTTCCTACAATGAGCAGTTCTTC. Amino acid sequence: CASSWDWSASYNEQFF.